These 31 T cell receptor beta chains were all obtained from the same sample, sequenced in a study of T cells expressing NK-cell markers. TCRdb reanalyzed the 5' RACE reads and collapses them to one entry per CDR3 protein, without DNA. The sample holds almost 450,000 distinct CDR3 sequences. Sequencing was done on a sample of blood T cells: a sorted CD56 or NKG2C T cell subset, CD4+ or CD8+ T cells, or bulk PBMC T cells (not recorded which). The receptor set was obtained from a woman aged 18 to 75 in good health.

The chain recombines TRBV6-2 or TRBV6-3 with TRBJ2-7; no DNA is available, so the TRBD2 call from TCRdb remains unchecked. This CDR3 is built from 13 residues. The V gene's germline CDR1 is MNHEY and CDR2 SVGEGT. The CDR3 spells CASNRLAAYEQYF.

The CDR3 here is CASSATYSLNEQFF. The chain recombines TRBV10-1 with TRBJ2-1. This CDR3 has 14 amino acids. Germline V gene sequence: CDR1 WNHNN, CDR2 SYGVQD (reference sequence).

The V call is TRBV9, the J call TRBJ1-3. CDR3 length: 12 residues. The V gene's germline CDR1 is SGDLS and CDR2 YYNGEE. CDR3: CASGLSGNTIYF. The full variable domain, in which reference TRBV9 and TRBJ1-3 provide the parts outside the CDR3, is DSGVTQTPKHLITATGQRVTLRCSPRSGDLSVYWYQQSLDQGLQFLIQYYNGEERAKGNILERFSAQQFPDLHSELNLSSLELGDSALYFCASGLSGNTIYFGEGSWLTVV.

This chain connects TRBV18 to TRBJ1-2. The germline V gene has CDR1 KGHSH and CDR2 LQKENI. The CDR3 loop spans 16 amino acids. CDR3 loop: CASSPQGGETNYGYTF.

The chain has TRBV5-1 and TRBJ2-1; lacking DNA, the TRBD1 call made by TCRdb goes unchecked. The germline V gene has CDR1 SGHRS and CDR2 YFSETQ. The length of the CDR3 is 12 residues. The CDR3: CASSRQAHEQFF.

The chain has TRBV11-2 and TRBJ1-1; the D call from TCRdb, TRBD1, cannot be confirmed without DNA. This CDR3 comprises 16 residues. Germline-derived CDR1 and CDR2 are SGHAT and FQNNGV. CDR3 residues: CASSKGDGGLGTEAFF.

The V call is TRBV20-1, the J call TRBJ1-4. This CDR3 has 14 amino acids. The germline CDR1 and CDR2 sequences are DFQATT and SNEGSKA (reference sequence). CDR3 region: CSARDQGTNEKLFF.

The chain couples TRBV29-1 to TRBJ2-1; TCRdb's D gene call, TRBD1, goes unchecked for lack of DNA. CDR1 is SQVTM, CDR2 ANQGSEA, per germline. The CDR3 has 11 residues. CDR3 loop: CSPARYNEQFF.

The genes are TRBV2 and TRBJ2-1; the TCRdb call, TRBD2, lacks DNA for checking. CDR3 size: 15 residues. Germline CDR1 reads SNHLY; CDR2 reads FYNNEI. The CDR3 loop reads CASSYLERGKNEQFF.

The chain joins TRBV4-2 to TRBJ2-1; TCRdb's D call of TRBD2 is untestable without DNA. The CDR3 consists of 14 residues. Germline V gene sequence: CDR1 LGHNA, CDR2 YNFKEQ. This CDR3 is CASSQGRDHNEQFF.

The gene calls are TRBV6-5 and TRBJ2-1; the TCRdb D gene call, TRBD1, has no DNA to confirm it. This CDR3 region has 16 residues. Germline loops: CDR1 MNHEY, CDR2 SVGAGI. The CDR3 reads CASSYSIGQGFHEQFF.

The V call is TRBV12-3 or TRBV12-4, the J call TRBJ2-5; TCRdb's D call of TRBD1 is untestable without DNA. This CDR3 is built from 14 residues. The CDR3 sequence: CASRLRDSQETQYF.

The chain has TRBV7-9 and TRBJ2-2. In germline, CDR1 is SEHNR, CDR2 FQNEAQ (reference sequence). The CDR3 is 14 residues long. CDR3 region: CASSFRPNTGELFF. The full variable domain, with the rest looked up from reference TRBV7-9 and TRBJ2-2, is DTGVSQNPRHKITKRGQNVTFRCDPISEHNRLYWYRQTLGQGPEFLTYFQNEAQLEKSRLLSDRFSAERPKGSFSTLEIQRTEQGDSAMYLCASSFRPNTGELFFGEGSRLTVL.

The chain carries TRBV29-1 and TRBJ2-3. Germline V gene data show CDR1 as SQVTM and CDR2 as ANQGSEA. This CDR3 spans 15 amino acids. CDR3 sequence: CSVRRWASDTDTQYF.

This rearrangement joins TRBV7-2 to TRBJ2-7; the TCRdb D gene call, TRBD1, has no DNA to confirm it. The CDR3 runs to 15 residues. Looked up from germline, CDR1 is SGHTA and CDR2 is FQGNSA. The CDR3 loop is CASSLGGQGKNEQYF.

The J gene is TRBJ2-2, the V gene TRBV18; without DNA, the TCRdb call of TRBD2 cannot be checked. This CDR3 is built from 15 residues. Germline-derived CDR1 and CDR2 are KGHSH and LQKENI. CDR3 amino acids: CASSPGGRPTGELFF.

This CDR3 reads CASSSTGWAFF. The J gene is TRBJ1-1, the V gene TRBV12-3 or TRBV12-4; there is no DNA to check the TCRdb D call of TRBD1. The CDR3 spans 11 residues.

This chain uses TRBV28 with TRBJ1-5. Germline V gene data show CDR1 as MDHEN and CDR2 as SYDVKM. The CDR3 totals 13 residues. This CDR3 reads CASTGVGNQPQHF. The full variable domain, completed using reference TRBV28 and TRBJ1-5, is DVKVTQSSRYLVKRTGEKVFLECVQDMDHENMFWYRQDPGLGLRLIYFSYDVKMKEKGDIPEGYSVSREKKERFSLILESASTNQTSMYLCASTGVGNQPQHFGDGTRLSIL.

J is TRBJ2-1 and V is TRBV5-1. The CDR3 is 12 amino acids. Germline CDR1 SGHRS, CDR2 YFSETQ. CDR3 sequence: CASSLSHNEQFF.

The CDR3 is CSVTLGYEQYF. This sequence joins TRBV29-1 and TRBJ2-7; without DNA, the TCRdb call of TRBD2 cannot be checked. In germline, CDR1 is SQVTM, CDR2 ANQGSEA. The CDR3 is 11 residues long.

V gene TRBV5-6 combines with J gene TRBJ2-3; TCRdb indicates TRBD1, and absent DNA this call remains unverified. From germline, CDR1 is SGHDT and CDR2 YYEEEE. The CDR3 length is 12 residues. CDR3 protein: CASRRGLDTQYF. Filled out from reference TRBV5-6 and TRBJ2-3, the complete variable domain reads DAGVTQSPTHLIKTRGQQVTLRCSPKSGHDTVSWYQQALGQGPQFIFQYYEEEERQRGNFPDRFSGHQFPNYSSELNVNALLLGDSALYLCASRRGLDTQYFGPGTRLTVL.

The V call is TRBV10-3, the J call TRBJ2-1; TCRdb proposes TRBD1, but this gene call is untestable without DNA. Germline V CDR1 and CDR2: ENHRY, SYGVKD. The CDR3 spans 14 residues. CDR3 loop: CAIGWDRNYNEQFF.

This sequence joins TRBV5-1 and TRBJ2-5; TCRdb gives TRBD2 as the D gene, but with no DNA this cannot be confirmed. The CDR3 consists of 16 residues. Per the germline V gene, CDR1 is SGHRS and CDR2 is YFSETQ. The chain's CDR3 is CASSPWTSGRQETQYF.

The V and J genes are TRBV19 and TRBJ2-3. The length of the CDR3 is 14 residues. CDR1 is LNHDA, CDR2 SQIVND, per germline (reference sequence). The CDR3 loop is CASSAYSSTDTQYF.

V gene TRBV7-9 combines with J gene TRBJ1-2; TCRdb names TRBD1, which stays unverified in the absence of DNA. This CDR3 spans 14 amino acids. The germline V gene encodes CDR1 SEHNR and CDR2 FQNEAQ (reference sequence). CDR3 amino acids: CASSFPGQGYGYTF.

The chain is built from TRBV4-3 and TRBJ1-1. This CDR3 has 13 residues. Germline CDR1 is LGHNA and CDR2 is YSLEER. CDR3 region: CASSQGTNTEAFF.

The chain links TRBV25-1 to TRBJ2-5. CDR1 and CDR2 from the germline V gene are MGHDK and SYGVNS. The CDR3 has 13 residues. Here the CDR3 reads CASSADQQETQYF.

The V gene is TRBV7-9, the J gene TRBJ1-2; there is no DNA to check the TCRdb D call of TRBD1. CDR3 length: 16 amino acids. CDR1 and CDR2 (germline): SEHNR, FQNEAQ (reference sequence). The CDR3 region is CASSLVAGPPEHGYTF.

The chain is built from TRBV5-6 and TRBJ2-1. Per the germline V gene, CDR1 is SGHDT and CDR2 is YYEEEE. This CDR3 spans 12 amino acids. The CDR3 reads CASSLYSYEQFF.

The chain joins TRBV12-3 or TRBV12-4 to TRBJ2-7; checking the TCRdb D call of TRBD1 is not possible without DNA. The CDR3 contains 14 residues. CDR3 protein: CASSTGTGAYEQYF.

The chain employs TRBV7-2 and TRBJ2-3. The CDR3 runs to 14 residues. CDR1 and CDR2 from the germline V gene are SGHTA and FQGNSA. CDR3: CASSFVAGTDTQYF.